These T cell receptor beta chains were read from a single sample in a study of post-analysis software for immune sequencing data. TCRdb re-derived calls from the PCR reads in MiXCR, one entry per CDR3 protein. The table records hundreds of thousands of distinct CDR3 sequences, around 47% of them present only once. Sequencing was carried out using blood. The source of these receptors is a girl aged 10 to 17 with multiple sclerosis. CDR3s include the opening cysteine and the closing phenylalanine or tryptophan. Fields, in order: J gene, D gene, V gene, clone size, CDR3 protein, CDR3 DNA. D genes are given only for firm matches. A row's size may be missing; if present it is once, few, many or a size class.

>TRBJ2-7|-|TRBV6-5|few
CASSYRDNYEQYF
TGTGCCAGCAGTTACAGGGATAACTACGAGCAGTACTTC
>TRBJ2-7|TRBD2|TRBV5-1|few
CASSLRSSGAYEQYF
TGCGCCAGCAGCTTGCGTTCTAGCGGCGCCTACGAGCAGTACTTC
>TRBJ2-3|-|TRBV3-1|-
CASSQDPLTDTQYF
TGTGCCAGCAGCCAAGACCCTCTCACAGATACGCAGTATTTT
>TRBJ2-1|-|TRBV24-1|once
CATSGGYYNEQFF
TGTGCCACCAGTGGAGGCTATTACAATGAGCAGTTCTTC
>TRBJ2-3|TRBD2|TRBV5-5|-
CASRNASGGSTDTQYF
TGTGCCAGCCGAAATGCTAGCGGAGGGAGCACAGATACGCAGTATTTT
>TRBJ2-3|-|TRBV10-3|few
CAIRATTSTDTQYF
TGTGCCATCAGGGCAACGACTAGCACAGATACGCAGTATTTT
>TRBJ2-7|TRBD1|TRBV5-1|-
CASSQGTGGGSYEQYF
TGCGCCAGCAGCCAAGGGACAGGGGGTGGATCCTACGAGCAGTACTTC
>TRBJ2-7|-|TRBV4-2|few
CASSQDPSSSYEQYF
TGTGCCAGCAGCCAAGATCCCAGTTCTTCCTACGAGCAGTACTTC
>TRBJ2-7|-|TRBV11-3|-
CASSFAFTEPGEQYF
TGTGCCAGCAGCTTCGCCTTTACTGAACCGGGGGAGCAGTACTTC
>TRBJ2-5|-|TRBV20-1|few
CSARDRITEETQYF
TGCAGTGCTAGAGATCGGATCACAGAGGAAACCCAGTACTTC
>TRBJ2-7|TRBD2|TRBV5-1|-
CASSLRPSGSYEQYF
TGCGCCAGCAGCCTCCGACCTAGCGGGAGCTACGAGCAGTACTTC
>TRBJ2-7|-|TRBV11-1|-
CASSHSGTVYEQYF
TGTGCCAGCAGTCATTCCGGGACGGTCTACGAGCAGTACTTC
>TRBJ2-1|-|TRBV12-3/TRBV12-4|-
CASRNRDFSYNEQFF
TGTGCCAGCAGAAACCGGGACTTCTCCTACAATGAGCAGTTCTTC
>TRBJ2-5|-|TRBV7-8|few
CASSTPSSGETQYF
TGTGCCAGCAGCACCCCCTCGTCTGGGGAGACCCAGTACTTC
>TRBJ1-2|TRBD1|TRBV10-3|-
CAIRGDRENYGYTF
TGTGCCATCAGGGGGGACAGGGAGAACTATGGCTACACCTTC
>TRBJ1-6|-|TRBV12-3/TRBV12-4|few
CASTRTARVSPLHF
TGTGCCAGCACCAGGACAGCTAGGGTCTCACCCCTCCACTTT
>TRBJ1-2|-|TRBV29-1|-
CSVEGQGLYGYTF
TGCAGCGTTGAAGGCCAGGGACTCTATGGCTACACCTTC
>TRBJ2-5|TRBD2|TRBV12-3/TRBV12-4|-
CASRLRSGGLGTQYF
TGTGCCAGCAGGCTTAGAAGCGGGGGGCTCGGGACCCAGTACTTC
>TRBJ2-1|-|TRBV20-1|few
CSASPTSFEQFF
TGCAGTGCTAGCCCCACTAGCTTTGAGCAGTTCTTC
>TRBJ1-2|-|TRBV6-5|-
CASSLGLLYGYTF
TGTGCCAGCAGCCTGGGTCTCCTCTATGGCTACACCTTC
>TRBJ2-7|TRBD1|TRBV27|-
CASSPGTAAYNEQYF
TGTGCCAGCAGTCCCGGGACAGCGGCCTACAATGAGCAGTACTTC
>TRBJ2-1|-|TRBV5-1|-
CASRQTGEVVGEQFF
TGCGCCAGCAGACAAACAGGGGAGGTTGTGGGTGAGCAGTTCTTC
>TRBJ1-4|-|TRBV10-3|few
CAISESGGTTNEKLFF
TGTGCCATCAGTGAGTCCGGGGGGACAACTAATGAAAAACTGTTTTTT
>TRBJ2-7|TRBD2|TRBV5-1|-
CASSPSGRVYEQYF
TGCGCCAGCAGCCCCAGCGGGAGGGTCTACGAGCAGTACTTC
>TRBJ2-5|TRBD1|TRBV5-1|-
CASTSSGQGKETQYF
TGCGCCAGCACCTCCTCGGGACAGGGGAAAGAGACCCAGTACTTC
>TRBJ2-1|TRBD2|TRBV7-6|few
CASSLEAGGVEQFF
TGTGCCAGCAGCTTAGAGGCGGGAGGGGTTGAGCAGTTCTTC
>TRBJ2-5|-|TRBV15|few
CATERGERDQETQYF
TGTGCCACCGAGAGAGGGGAACGAGACCAAGAGACCCAGTACTTC
>TRBJ2-5|-|TRBV24-1|-
CATSDPGLQETQYF
TGTGCCACCAGTGACCCGGGATTACAAGAGACCCAGTACTTC
>TRBJ2-7|-|TRBV5-1|-
CASSGRGDTGEQYF
TGCGCCAGCAGCGGACGCGGGGACACGGGAGAGCAGTACTTC
>TRBJ2-1|-|TRBV3-1|-
CASSQATSSSYNEQFF
TGTGCCAGCAGCCAAGCGACTTCGAGCTCCTACAATGAGCAGTTCTTC
>TRBJ2-3|TRBD2|TRBV20-1|-
CSATWWGGGSIDTQYF
TGCAGTGCTACATGGTGGGGCGGGGGAAGCATAGATACGCAGTATTTT
>TRBJ1-5|-|TRBV7-6|-
CASSDDQVGPQHF
TGTGCCAGCAGCGATGACCAGGTGGGGCCCCAGCATTTT
>TRBJ1-2|TRBD1|TRBV5-1|-
CASSTSGQANIEGYTF
TGCGCCAGCAGCACCTCGGGACAGGCCAACATCGAGGGCTACACCTTC
>TRBJ2-3|-|TRBV29-1|-
CSVASGGSTDTQYF
TGCAGCGTTGCGAGCGGAGGGAGCACAGATACGCAGTATTTT
>TRBJ2-3|-|TRBV27|few
CASRSALGADTQYF
TGTGCCAGCAGGTCCGCCCTGGGGGCAGATACGCAGTATTTT
>TRBJ2-3|TRBD1|TRBV10-3|few
CAIRTGQGGSDTQYF
TGTGCCATCAGGACAGGACAGGGGGGGTCCGATACGCAGTATTTT
>TRBJ2-1|-|TRBV2|-
CASGSSGLTTANEQFF
TGTGCCAGCGGGTCCTCGGGACTGACAACAGCCAATGAGCAGTTCTTC
>TRBJ1-2|-|TRBV24-1|-
CATSDETFYGGYTF
TGTGCCACCAGTGATGAGACCTTCTATGGAGGCTACACCTTC
>TRBJ2-3|-|TRBV20-1|few
CSAGGLMRGSTDTQYF
TGCAGTGCTGGGGGACTGATGCGGGGAAGCACAGATACGCAGTATTTT
>TRBJ2-1|TRBD2|TRBV3-1|few
CASSKWEGTYNEQFF
TGTGCCAGCAGTAAATGGGAGGGAACCTACAATGAGCAGTTCTTC
>TRBJ2-7|TRBD2|TRBV12-3/TRBV12-4|-
CASSSGLAGGYEQYF
TGTGCCAGCAGTTCGGGACTAGCGGGAGGGTACGAGCAGTACTTC
>TRBJ2-3|TRBD2|TRBV7-2|-
CAVGGGHTDTQYF
TGTGCCGTTGGCGGGGGTCACACAGATACGCAGTATTTT
>TRBJ2-2|-|TRBV2|-
CASREDPANTGELFF
TGTGCCAGCAGAGAGGACCCCGCGAACACCGGGGAGCTGTTTTTT
>TRBJ1-5|-|TRBV4-2|-
CASSRTTGSSNQPQHF
TGTGCCAGCAGCCGAACTACAGGGAGTAGCAATCAGCCCCAGCATTTT
>TRBJ1-4|-|TRBV7-9|-
CASSLDGTTNEKLFF
TGTGCCAGCAGCTTAGATGGGACCACGAATGAAAAACTGTTTTTT
>TRBJ2-1|-|TRBV7-9|-
CASSRGKGTYNEQFF
TGTGCCAGCAGCCGGGGTAAGGGAACCTACAATGAGCAGTTCTTC
>TRBJ1-2|-|TRBV27|-
CASSSGINYGYTF
TGTGCCAGCAGTTCCGGGATCAACTATGGCTACACCTTC
>TRBJ2-6|-|TRBV18|-
CASSPGLRGANVLTF
TGTGCCAGCTCACCGGGCCTCAGAGGGGCCAACGTCCTGACTTTC
>TRBJ2-5|TRBD2|TRBV20-1|-
CSARRLAGGEETQYF
TGCAGTGCCCGCCGACTAGCGGGGGGCGAAGAGACCCAGTACTTC
>TRBJ1-1|-|TRBV29-1|few
CSVLIGVDTEAFF
TGCAGCGTTTTAATAGGTGTGGACACTGAAGCTTTCTTT
>TRBJ2-7|-|TRBV20-1|few
CSAQQVGYEQYF
TGCAGTGCACAACAGGTCGGCTACGAGCAGTACTTC
>TRBJ2-4|-|TRBV11-2|-
CASSVQIRGVKNIQYF
TGTGCCAGCAGCGTACAAATTCGGGGCGTCAAAAACATTCAGTACTTC
>TRBJ2-3|-|TRBV5-1|-
CASSLRGVFTDTQYF
TGCGCCAGCAGCTTGAGAGGGGTGTTCACAGATACGCAGTATTTT
>TRBJ2-7|TRBD2|TRBV20-1|-
CSARPPSGRYSYEQYF
TGCAGTGCTAGGCCCCCGAGCGGGAGATACTCCTACGAGCAGTACTTC